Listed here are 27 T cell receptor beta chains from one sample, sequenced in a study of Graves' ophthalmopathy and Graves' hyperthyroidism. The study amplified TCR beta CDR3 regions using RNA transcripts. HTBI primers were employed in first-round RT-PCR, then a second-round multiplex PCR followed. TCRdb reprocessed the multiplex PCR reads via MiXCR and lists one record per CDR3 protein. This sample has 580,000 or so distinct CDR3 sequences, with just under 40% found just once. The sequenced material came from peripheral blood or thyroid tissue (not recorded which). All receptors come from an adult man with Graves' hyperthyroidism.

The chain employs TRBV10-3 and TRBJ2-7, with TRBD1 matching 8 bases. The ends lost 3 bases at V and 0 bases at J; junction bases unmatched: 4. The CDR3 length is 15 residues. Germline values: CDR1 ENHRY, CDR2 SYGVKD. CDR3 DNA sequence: TGTGCCATCAGTGATCGGACAGGGAGCTCCTACGAGCAGTACTTC. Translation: CAISDRTGSSYEQYF.

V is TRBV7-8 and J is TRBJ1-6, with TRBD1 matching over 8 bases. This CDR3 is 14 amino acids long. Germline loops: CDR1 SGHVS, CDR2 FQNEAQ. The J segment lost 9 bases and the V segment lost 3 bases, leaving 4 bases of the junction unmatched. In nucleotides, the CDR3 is TGTGCCAGCAGCTTCGCAGGGGGCAGTTCACCCCTCCACTTT. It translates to CASSFAGGSSPLHF.

DNA of the CDR3: TGCAGCTTGGGAGGGGACAATCAGCCCCAGCATTTT. This codes for CSLGGDNQPQHF. J is TRBJ1-5 and V is TRBV29-1, with D possibly TRBD1 on 5 matching bases. CDR1 and CDR2 from the germline V gene are SQVTM and ANQGSEA. V was cut by 8 bases and J by 3 bases, with 11 bases left in between. The length of the CDR3 is 12 residues. Full variable domain (remainder filled in from reference TRBV29-1 and TRBJ1-5): SAVISQKPSRDICQRGTSLTIQCQVDSQVTMMFWYRQQPGQSLTLIATANQGSEATYESGFVIDKFPISRPNLTFSTLTVSNMSPEDSSIYLCSLGGDNQPQHFGDGTRLSIL.

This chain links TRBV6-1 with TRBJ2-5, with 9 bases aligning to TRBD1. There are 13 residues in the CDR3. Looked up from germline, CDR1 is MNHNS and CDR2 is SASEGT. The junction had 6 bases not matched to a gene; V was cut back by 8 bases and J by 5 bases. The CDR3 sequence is CASGTGGVETQYF. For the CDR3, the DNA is TGTGCCAGCGGAACAGGGGGCGTGGAGACCCAGTACTTC.

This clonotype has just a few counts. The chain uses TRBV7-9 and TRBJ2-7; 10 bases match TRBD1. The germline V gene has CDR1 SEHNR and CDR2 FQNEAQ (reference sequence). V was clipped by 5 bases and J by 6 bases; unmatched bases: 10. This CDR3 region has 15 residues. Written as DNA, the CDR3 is TGTGCCAGCAGCCCGGGACAGGGGATTAGTCGCGAGCAGTACTTC. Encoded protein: CASSPGQGISREQYF.

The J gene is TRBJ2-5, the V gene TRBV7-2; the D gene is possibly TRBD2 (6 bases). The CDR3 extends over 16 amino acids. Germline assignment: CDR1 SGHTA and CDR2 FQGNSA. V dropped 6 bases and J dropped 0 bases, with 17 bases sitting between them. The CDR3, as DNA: TGTGCCAGCAGTTCGCGGGACGTTAGGAACCAAGAGACCCAGTACTTC. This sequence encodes CASSSRDVRNQETQYF.

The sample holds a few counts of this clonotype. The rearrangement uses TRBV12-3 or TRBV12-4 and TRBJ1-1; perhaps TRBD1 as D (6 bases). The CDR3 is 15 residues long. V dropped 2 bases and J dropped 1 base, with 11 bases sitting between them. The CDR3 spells CASSLSAGANTEAFF. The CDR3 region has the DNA TGTGCCAGCAGTTTATCCGCAGGGGCGAACACTGAAGCTTTCTTT.

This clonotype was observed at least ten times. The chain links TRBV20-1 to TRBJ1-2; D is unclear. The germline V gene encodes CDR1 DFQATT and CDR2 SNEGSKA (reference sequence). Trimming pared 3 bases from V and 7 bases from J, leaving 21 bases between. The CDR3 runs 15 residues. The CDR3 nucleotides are TGCAGTGCTAGTATCCTAGTTCCGGGCTTTCGTGGCTACACCTTC. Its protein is CSASILVPGFRGYTF.

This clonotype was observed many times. In DNA, the CDR3 is TGTGCCACCAGCAGAGGGTCCGACAGGGCGGGGGAGCTGTTTTTT. The encoded protein is CATSRGSDRAGELFF. J is TRBJ2-2 and V is TRBV15; 7 bases are a match to TRBD1. V was pared by 1 base and J by 8 bases, with 7 bases of the junction left unmatched. CDR1 is LNHNV, CDR2 YYDKDF, per germline (reference sequence). This CDR3 has 15 amino acids.

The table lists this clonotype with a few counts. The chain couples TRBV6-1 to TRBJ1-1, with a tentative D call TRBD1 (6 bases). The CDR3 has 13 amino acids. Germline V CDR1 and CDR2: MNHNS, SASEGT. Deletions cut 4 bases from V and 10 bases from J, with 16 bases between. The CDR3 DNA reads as TGTGCCAGCAGTGTAGGCGACAGGAGGCCAGCTTTCTTT. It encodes CASSVGDRRPAFF.

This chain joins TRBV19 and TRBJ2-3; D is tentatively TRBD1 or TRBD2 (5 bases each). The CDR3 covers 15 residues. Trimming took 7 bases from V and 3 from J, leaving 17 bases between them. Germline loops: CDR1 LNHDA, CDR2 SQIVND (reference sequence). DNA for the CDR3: TGTGCCAGTATTCCCCGGTCTGGGGGAACAGATACGCAGTATTTT. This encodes CASIPRSGGTDTQYF.

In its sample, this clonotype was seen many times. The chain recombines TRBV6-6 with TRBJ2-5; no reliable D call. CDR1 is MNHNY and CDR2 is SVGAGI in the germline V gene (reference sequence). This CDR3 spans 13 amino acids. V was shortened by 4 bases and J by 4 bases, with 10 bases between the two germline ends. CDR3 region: CASSLYSGETQYF. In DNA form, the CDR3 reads TGTGCCAGCAGTTTATACAGTGGAGAGACCCAGTACTTC.

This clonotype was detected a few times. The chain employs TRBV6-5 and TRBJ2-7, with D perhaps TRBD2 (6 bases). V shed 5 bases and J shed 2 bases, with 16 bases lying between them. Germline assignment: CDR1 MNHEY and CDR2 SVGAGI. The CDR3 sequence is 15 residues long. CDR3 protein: CASSNLPSDPYEQYF. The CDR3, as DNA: TGTGCCAGCAGTAACCTCCCTAGCGATCCCTACGAGCAGTACTTC.

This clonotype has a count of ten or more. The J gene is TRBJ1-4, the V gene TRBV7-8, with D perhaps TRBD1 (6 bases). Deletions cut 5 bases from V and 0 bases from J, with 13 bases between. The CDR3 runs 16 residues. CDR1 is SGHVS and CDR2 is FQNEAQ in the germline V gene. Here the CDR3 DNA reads TGTGCCAGCAGCAACTACAGGGCTGCAACTAATGAAAAACTGTTTTTT. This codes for CASSNYRAATNEKLFF.

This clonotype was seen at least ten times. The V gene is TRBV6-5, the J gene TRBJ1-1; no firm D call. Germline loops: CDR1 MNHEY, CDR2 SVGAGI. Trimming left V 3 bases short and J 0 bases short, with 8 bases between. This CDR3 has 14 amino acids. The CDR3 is CASSYSPVNTEAFF. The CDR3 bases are TGTGCCAGCAGTTATTCCCCGGTGAACACTGAAGCTTTCTTT.

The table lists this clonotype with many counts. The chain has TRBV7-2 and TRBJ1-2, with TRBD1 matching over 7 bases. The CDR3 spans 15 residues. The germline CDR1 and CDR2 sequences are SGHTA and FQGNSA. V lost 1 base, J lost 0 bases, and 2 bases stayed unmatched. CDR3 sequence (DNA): TGTGCCAGCAGCTTAGTTGGGACAGCTAACTATGGCTACACCTTC. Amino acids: CASSLVGTANYGYTF.

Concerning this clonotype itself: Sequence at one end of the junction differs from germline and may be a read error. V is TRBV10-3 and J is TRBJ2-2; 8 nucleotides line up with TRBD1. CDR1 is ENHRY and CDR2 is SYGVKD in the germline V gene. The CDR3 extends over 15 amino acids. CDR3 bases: TGTGCCATCAGTGGTCGGACAGGGAACACCGGGGAGCTGCTTTTT. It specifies CAISGRTGNTGELLF.

CDR3 residues: CASSESAIQATQYF. The CDR3 nucleotides are TGTGCCAGCAGTGAATCGGCAATCCAAGCAACCCAGTACTTC. The chain carries TRBV25-1 and TRBJ2-5, with D uncertain. The CDR3 runs to 14 residues. V shed 1 base and J shed 8 bases, with 14 bases lying between them. From germline, CDR1 is MGHDK and CDR2 SYGVNS.

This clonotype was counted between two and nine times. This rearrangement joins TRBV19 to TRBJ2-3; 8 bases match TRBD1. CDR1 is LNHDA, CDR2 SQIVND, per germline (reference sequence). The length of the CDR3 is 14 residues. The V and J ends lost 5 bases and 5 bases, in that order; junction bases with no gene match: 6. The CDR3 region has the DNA TGTGCCAGTAGTCCCGGACAGGGTGGAGATACGCAGTATTTT. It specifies CASSPGQGGDTQYF.

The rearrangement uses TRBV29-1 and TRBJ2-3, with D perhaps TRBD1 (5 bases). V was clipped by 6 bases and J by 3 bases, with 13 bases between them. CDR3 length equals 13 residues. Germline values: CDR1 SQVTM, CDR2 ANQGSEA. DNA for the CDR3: TGCAGCGTCCCAAGACAGAGTACAGATACGCAGTATTTT. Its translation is CSVPRQSTDTQYF.

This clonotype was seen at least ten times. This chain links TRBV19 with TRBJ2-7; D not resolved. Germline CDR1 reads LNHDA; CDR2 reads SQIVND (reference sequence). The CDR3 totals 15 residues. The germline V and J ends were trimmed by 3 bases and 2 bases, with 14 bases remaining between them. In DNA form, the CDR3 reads TGTGCCAGTAGTATCAAAAGTCAAGACACCTACGAGCAGTACTTC. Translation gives CASSIKSQDTYEQYF.

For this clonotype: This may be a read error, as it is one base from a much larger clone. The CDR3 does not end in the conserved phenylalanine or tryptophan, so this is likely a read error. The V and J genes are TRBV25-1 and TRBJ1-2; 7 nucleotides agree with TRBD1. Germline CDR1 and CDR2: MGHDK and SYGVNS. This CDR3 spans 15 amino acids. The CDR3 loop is CASSLGQTGSSGYTL. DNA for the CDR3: TGCGCCAGCAGCTTGGGGCAGACAGGGTCCAGTGGCTACACCCTC.

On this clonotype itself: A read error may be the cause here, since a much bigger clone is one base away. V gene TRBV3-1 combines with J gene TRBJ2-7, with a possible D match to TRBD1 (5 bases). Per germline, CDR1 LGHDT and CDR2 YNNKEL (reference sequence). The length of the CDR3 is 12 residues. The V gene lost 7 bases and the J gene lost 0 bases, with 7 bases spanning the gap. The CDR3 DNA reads TGTGCCAGCAAGGACAACTCCTACGAGCAGTACTTC. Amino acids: CASKDNSYEQYF.

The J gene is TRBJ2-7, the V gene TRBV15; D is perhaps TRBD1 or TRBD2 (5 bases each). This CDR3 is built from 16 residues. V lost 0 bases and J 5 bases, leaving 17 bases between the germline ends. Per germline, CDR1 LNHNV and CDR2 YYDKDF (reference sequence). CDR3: CATSRDWAGRGDEQYF. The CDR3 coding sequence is TGTGCCACCAGCAGAGATTGGGCAGGGCGAGGGGACGAGCAGTACTTC.

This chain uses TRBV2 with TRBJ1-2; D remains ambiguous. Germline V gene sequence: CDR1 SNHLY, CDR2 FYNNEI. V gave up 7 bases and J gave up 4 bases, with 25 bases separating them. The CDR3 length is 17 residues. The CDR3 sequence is CASTRSRLAEDVYGYTF. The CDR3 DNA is TGTGCCAGCACCCGATCCCGCTTGGCCGAAGATGTCTATGGCTACACCTTC.

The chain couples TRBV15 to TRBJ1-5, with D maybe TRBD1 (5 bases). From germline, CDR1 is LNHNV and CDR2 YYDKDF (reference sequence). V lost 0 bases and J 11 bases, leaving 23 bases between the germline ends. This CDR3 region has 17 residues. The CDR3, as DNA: TGTGCCACCAGCAGAGATGCGGCAGGGTCGAGGCGGGAGACCCAGCATTTT. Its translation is CATSRDAAGSRRETQHF.

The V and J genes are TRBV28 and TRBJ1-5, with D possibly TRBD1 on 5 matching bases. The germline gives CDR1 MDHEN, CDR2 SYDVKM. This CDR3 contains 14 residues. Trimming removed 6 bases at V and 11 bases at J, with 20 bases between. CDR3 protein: CASSGQAGLGAQHF. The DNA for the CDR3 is TGTGCCAGCAGCGGGCAGGCGGGTTTGGGGGCCCAGCATTTT.